This TCR beta chain was captured in a study of T cells expressing NK-cell markers. The overall study: Cells sorted as CD3+CD56+NKG2C+, CD3+CD56+NKG2C- and CD3+CD56-NKG2C+ T cells supplied the TCR beta repertoires. Overall study findings and caveats: Whether expanded NKG2C+ T cell clones recognized HCMV stayed uncertain. In a handful of donors, these clonotypes also led the CD3+CD56-NKG2C+ fraction.

Worth noting for this clonotype: The antigen remains undetermined.

Germline CDR1 MRHNA, CDR2 SNTAGT. The CDR3 extends over 15 amino acids. The authors generated TCR beta cDNA through 5'RACE template switching with UMIs. TCRdb re-called the 5' RACE reads; one entry per CDR3 protein, DNA not given. The sample includes fewer than 550,000 distinct CDR3 sequences. The sample comprised blood T cells: a sorted CD56 or NKG2C T cell subset, CD4+ or CD8+ T cells, or bulk PBMC T cells (not recorded which). This receptor was identified in a woman aged 50 to 60 in good health. The gene calls are TRBV6-4 and TRBJ2-2. The CDR3 sequence: CASSMNRANTGELFF.